Here is one T cell receptor beta chain with its context. Its specificity is not known. These gene names are mouse names. The read ends 4 residues early relative to the CDR3; the germline J gene fills the gap. The record originates from a study of CD8+ T cells in alopecia areata. Study-wide points: Across lesional scalp, and particularly alopecia totalis/universalis, clonality surpassed that of normal scalp. Scalp samples also contribute reads from the resident alphabeta T cells found in normal skin.

V was cut by 1 base and J by 0 bases, with 12 bases left in between. The CDR3 has 15 amino acids. From germline, CDR1 is GKSSPN and CDR2 SITVG. A panel of CD4, CD8alpha, NKG2D, NKG2ACE and other markers served to sort pooled cutaneous lymph node cells. cDNA prepared by RNA extraction and subsequent reverse transcription served as the template for sequencing. Using immunoSEQ multiplex PCR, the repertoire was profiled, and TCRdb retains in-frame clones only, with some absent. Recorded here are roughly 260,000 clones, with no singletons, and the ten leading clones hold more than 0.95%. The sequencing input was CD4+ T cells sorted from a lymph node. The clonotype comes from a C3H/HeJ mouse with alopecia areata. MHC haplotype of the mouse line: H2-k. V gene TRBV31 combines with J gene TRBJ1-1; D may be TRBD1 (6 bases). CDR3 loop: CAWSQLRGPNTEVFF. The sequenced part of the CDR3 DNA is TGTGCCTGGAGTCAGCTCAGGGGACCAAACACA.